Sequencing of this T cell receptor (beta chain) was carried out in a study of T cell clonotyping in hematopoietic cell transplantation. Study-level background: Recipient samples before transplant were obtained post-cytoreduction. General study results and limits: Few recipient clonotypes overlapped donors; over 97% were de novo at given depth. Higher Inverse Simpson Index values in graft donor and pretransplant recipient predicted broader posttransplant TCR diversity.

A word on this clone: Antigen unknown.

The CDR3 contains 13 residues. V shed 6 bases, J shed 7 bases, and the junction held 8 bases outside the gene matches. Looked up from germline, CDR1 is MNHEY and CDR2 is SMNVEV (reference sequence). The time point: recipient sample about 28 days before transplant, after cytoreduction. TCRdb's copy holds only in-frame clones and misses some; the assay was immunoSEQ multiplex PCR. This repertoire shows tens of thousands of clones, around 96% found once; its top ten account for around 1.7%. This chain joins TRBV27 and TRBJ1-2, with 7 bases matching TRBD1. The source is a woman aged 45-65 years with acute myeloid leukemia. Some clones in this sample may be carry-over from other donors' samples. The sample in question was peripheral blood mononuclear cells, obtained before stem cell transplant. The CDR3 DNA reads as TGTGCCAGCAGCCCCCAGACAGGGTTTGGCTACACCTTC. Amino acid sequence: CASSPQTGFGYTF.